A selection of T cell receptor beta chains follows, all from one sample in a study of kidney transplant recipient with SARS-CoV-2 infection. MiXCR was run by TCRdb on the reads, yielding one entry per CDR3 protein. The sample lists under 250,000 distinct CDR3 sequences; around 26% were seen once. Here the sequenced sample was a blood sample, taken at baseline and on approximately day 120 from a kidney transplant recipient. Receptors originate from a male patient aged 30 to 40 who had COVID-19 and was a kidney transplant recipient. Part of the T cell pool may stem from the graft donor. CDR3s include the opening cysteine and the closing phenylalanine or tryptophan. Each record gives: clone size, D gene, J gene, V gene, CDR3 protein, CDR3 DNA. A D gene is named only where the DNA matches it firmly. Expanded clones get a size class; other rows say once, few or many, or leave the size out.

>NA|TRBD1|TRBJ2-1|TRBV6-6
CASSYPRDSYNEQFF
TGTGCCAGCAGTTATCCCCGGGACAGCTACAATGAGCAGTTCTTC
>NA|TRBD1|TRBJ1-3|TRBV9
CASSPHRGIPGNTIYF
TGTGCCAGCAGCCCTCACAGGGGAATACCTGGAAACACCATATATTTT
>NA|TRBD1|TRBJ1-1|TRBV5-6
CASSYNRGKESTEAFF
TGTGCCAGCAGCTATAACAGGGGGAAGGAGAGCACTGAAGCTTTCTTT
>many|NA|TRBJ1-2|TRBV25-1
CASSTIGELGKTYGYTF
TGTGCCAGCAGTACCATCGGAGAACTGGGAAAGACCTATGGCTACACCTTC
>NA|NA|TRBJ2-2|TRBV3-1
CAGSLKVPISGLTGELFF
TGTGCCGGCAGCTTGAAGGTTCCCATTTCAGGCTTGACCGGGGAGCTGTTTTTT
>many|NA|TRBJ2-3|TRBV6-6
CASSYVVRTDTQYF
TGTGCCAGCAGTTACGTCGTTCGCACAGATACGCAGTATTTT
>many|TRBD1|TRBJ1-2|TRBV5-5
CASSFDRDGYTF
TGTGCCAGCAGCTTTGACAGGGACGGCTACACCTTC
>NA|TRBD2|TRBJ2-3|TRBV30
CAWSPGGRTDTQYF
TGTGCCTGGAGTCCGGGAGGGCGCACAGATACGCAGTATTTT
>many|NA|TRBJ2-7|TRBV11-3
CASSLLGVYEQYF
TGTGCCAGCAGCTTACTAGGAGTCTACGAGCAGTACTTC
>many|NA|TRBJ1-2|TRBV4-3
CASSQDHLNDFYGYTF
TGCGCCAGCAGCCAAGATCATCTTAATGATTTTTATGGCTACACCTTC
>many|TRBD1|TRBJ2-2|TRBV25-1
CASSEGGTGHTGELFF
TGTGCCAGCAGTGAAGGAGGGACAGGGCACACCGGGGAGCTGTTTTTT
>many|NA|TRBJ1-3|TRBV7-2
CASANSGNTIYF
TGTGCCAGCGCCAACTCTGGAAACACCATATATTTT
>many|NA|TRBJ2-1|TRBV24-1
CATSEAGYNEQFF
TGTGCCACCAGTGAGGCGGGCTACAATGAGCAGTTCTTC
>many|NA|TRBJ1-1|TRBV4-3
CASSQLADMNTEAFF
TGCGCCAGCAGCCAATTGGCAGATATGAACACTGAAGCTTTCTTT
>few|TRBD2|TRBJ2-3|TRBV4-1
CASSQDSSPGLAQKGADTQYF
TGCGCCAGCAGCCAAGATTCGAGCCCGGGACTAGCTCAGAAGGGTGCAGATACGCAGTATTTT
>many|NA|TRBJ2-6|TRBV3-1
CASSLTTGSGANVLTF
TGTGCCAGCAGCCTAACCACAGGCTCTGGGGCCAACGTCCTGACTTTC
>many|NA|TRBJ1-1|TRBV28
CASEIPQTNTEAFF
TGTGCCAGCGAAATACCGCAGACGAACACTGAAGCTTTCTTT
>many|NA|TRBJ1-2|TRBV6-4
CASSFTDSHGKTYGYTF
TGTGCCAGCAGTTTTACAGACTCACACGGAAAGACCTATGGCTACACCTTC
>many|NA|TRBJ1-2|TRBV12-5
CASGDGDLQGKTYGYTF
TGTGCTAGTGGTGACGGAGATTTGCAGGGAAAGACCTATGGCTACACCTTC
>NA|NA|TRBJ1-2|TRBV8-2
CGSLRVDSRKTYGYTF
TGTGGCAGTTTAAGAGTTGATAGCCGAAAGACCTATGGCTACACCTTC
>NA|TRBD1|TRBJ2-3|TRBV5-1
CATSRDRGTNTQYF
TGCGCCACCAGTAGGGACAGAGGCACAAATACGCAGTATTTT
>NA|NA|TRBJ2-3|TRBV12-3/TRBV12-4
CASSPLVDTQYF
TGTGCCAGCAGCCCCCTGGTGGATACGCAGTATTTT